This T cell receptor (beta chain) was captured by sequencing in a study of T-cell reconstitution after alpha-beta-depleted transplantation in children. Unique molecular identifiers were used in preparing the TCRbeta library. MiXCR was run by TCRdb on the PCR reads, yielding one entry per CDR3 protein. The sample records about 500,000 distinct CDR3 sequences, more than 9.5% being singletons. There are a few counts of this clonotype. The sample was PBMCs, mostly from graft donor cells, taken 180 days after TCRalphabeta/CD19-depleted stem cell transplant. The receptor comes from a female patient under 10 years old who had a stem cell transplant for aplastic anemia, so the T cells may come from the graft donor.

The CDR3 protein is CSVERQYQETQYF. CDR3 nucleotide sequence: TGCAGCGTTGAACGGCAGTACCAAGAGACCCAGTACTTC. The V and J genes are TRBV29-1 and TRBJ2-5, with D hard to call. This CDR3 region has 13 residues. The V end lost 2 bases, the J end lost 0 bases, and 7 bases lay between the germline ends. Germline loops: CDR1 SQVTM, CDR2 ANQGSEA.